This TCR beta chain comes out of a study of T cell repertoires in cytomegalovirus infection. Overall study context: Alongside well-studied HLA-B-restricted CMV epitopes, recently identified HLA-C-restricted CMV epitopes were also used. Study-wide findings and caveats: CMV-specific TCR beta clonotypes restricted by HLA-C were the ones dominating the ex vivo response.

MiXCR was run by TCRdb on the reads, yielding one entry per CDR3 protein. The profile shows a few hundred thousand distinct CDR3 sequences, around 40% of them singletons. The CDR3 covers 14 residues. V dropped 1 base and J dropped 0 bases, with 6 bases sitting between them. In germline, CDR1 is SGHTA, CDR2 FQGNSA. With respect to this clonotype: No antigen is known for it.

The chain joins TRBV7-2 to TRBJ1-2; D remains ambiguous. This clonotype originated in a human donor in good health (CMV status not recorded). Some clones in this sample may be carry-over from other donors' samples. Source: cultured PBMCs, taken from culture after CMV antigen stimulation. DNA of the CDR3: TGTGCCAGCAGCTTAGGTCCCACTAACTATGGCTACACCTTC. It codes for CASSLGPTNYGYTF.